What follows is one T cell receptor (beta chain) and its context. What it recognizes is unknown. The PCR employed 60 Vbeta primers together with 13 Jbeta primers. Clones were sequenced by immunoSEQ multiplex PCR, and TCRdb holds only the in-frame ones, with some missing. Here the sample table reports under 200,000 clones. The sample originates from a study of cytomegalovirus exposure and HLA in healthy donors. The study, taken as a whole, reports: As a later analysis revealed, the rate of TCR association differed by HLA locus, with DRB1 most and HLA-C fewest. Relative to the roughly 700-donor mean, N-insertions were reportedly fewer in an Asian-associated ancestry cluster in a later analysis.

This CDR3 is built from 16 residues. In germline, CDR1 is LGHNA, CDR2 YNFKEQ. Trimming removed 3 bases from V and 0 bases from J, with 13 bases in between. This TCR came from a man aged 30 to 39 in good health and CMV-seronegative. The V gene is TRBV4-2, the J gene TRBJ2-3; D remains ambiguous. The sequencing input was PBMCs. This CDR3 reads CASSHEAISSTDTQYF. CDR3 nucleotides: TGTGCCAGCAGCCATGAAGCTATTAGTAGCACAGATACGCAGTATTTT.